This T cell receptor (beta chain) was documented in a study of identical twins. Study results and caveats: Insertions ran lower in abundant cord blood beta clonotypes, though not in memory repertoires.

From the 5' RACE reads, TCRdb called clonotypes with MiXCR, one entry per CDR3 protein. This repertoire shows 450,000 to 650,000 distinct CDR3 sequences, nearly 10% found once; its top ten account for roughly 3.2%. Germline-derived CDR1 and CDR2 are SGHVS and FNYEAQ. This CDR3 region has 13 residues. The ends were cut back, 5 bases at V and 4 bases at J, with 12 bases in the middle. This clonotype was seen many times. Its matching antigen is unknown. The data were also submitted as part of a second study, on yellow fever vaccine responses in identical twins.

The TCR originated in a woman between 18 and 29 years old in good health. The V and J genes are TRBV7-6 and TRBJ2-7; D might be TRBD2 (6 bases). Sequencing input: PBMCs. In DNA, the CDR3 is TGTGCCAGCAGCCTGCGGGACGGGTACGAGCAGTACTTC. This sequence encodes CASSLRDGYEQYF.